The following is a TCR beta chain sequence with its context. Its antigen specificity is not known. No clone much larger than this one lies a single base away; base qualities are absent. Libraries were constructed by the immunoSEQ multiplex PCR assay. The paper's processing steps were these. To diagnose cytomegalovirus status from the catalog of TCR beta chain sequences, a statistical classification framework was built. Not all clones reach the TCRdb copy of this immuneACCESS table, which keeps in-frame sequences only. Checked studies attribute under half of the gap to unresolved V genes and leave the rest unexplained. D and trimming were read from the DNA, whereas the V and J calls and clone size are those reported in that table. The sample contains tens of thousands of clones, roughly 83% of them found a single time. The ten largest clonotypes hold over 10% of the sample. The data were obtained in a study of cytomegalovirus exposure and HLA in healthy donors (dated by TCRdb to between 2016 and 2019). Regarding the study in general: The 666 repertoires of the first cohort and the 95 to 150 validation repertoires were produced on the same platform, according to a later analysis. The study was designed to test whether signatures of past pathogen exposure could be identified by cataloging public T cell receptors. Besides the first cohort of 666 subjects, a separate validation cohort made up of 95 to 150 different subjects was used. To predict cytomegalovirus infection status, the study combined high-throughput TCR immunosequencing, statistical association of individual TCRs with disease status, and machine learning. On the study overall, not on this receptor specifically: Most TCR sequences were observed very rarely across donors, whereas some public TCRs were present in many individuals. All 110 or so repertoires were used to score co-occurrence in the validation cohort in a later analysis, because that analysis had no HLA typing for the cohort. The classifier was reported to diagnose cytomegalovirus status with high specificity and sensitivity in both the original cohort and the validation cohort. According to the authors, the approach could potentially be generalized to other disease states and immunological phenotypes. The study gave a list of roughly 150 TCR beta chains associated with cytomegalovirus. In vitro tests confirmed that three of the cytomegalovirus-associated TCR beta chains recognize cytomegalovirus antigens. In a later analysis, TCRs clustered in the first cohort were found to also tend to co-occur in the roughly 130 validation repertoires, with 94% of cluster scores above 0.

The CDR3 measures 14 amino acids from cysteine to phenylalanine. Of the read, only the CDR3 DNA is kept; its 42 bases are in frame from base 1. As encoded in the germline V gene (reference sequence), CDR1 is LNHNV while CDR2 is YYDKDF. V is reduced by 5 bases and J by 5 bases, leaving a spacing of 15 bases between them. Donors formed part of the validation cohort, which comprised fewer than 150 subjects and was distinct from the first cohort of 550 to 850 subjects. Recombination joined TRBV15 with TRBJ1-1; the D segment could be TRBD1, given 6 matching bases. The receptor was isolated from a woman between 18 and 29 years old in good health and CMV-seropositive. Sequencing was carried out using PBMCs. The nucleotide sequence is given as TGTGCCACCAGCCTCGATTTGCAGGGGACTGAAGCTTTCTTT. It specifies CATSLDLQGTEAFF.